One and the same sample provided the 30 T cell receptor beta chains below, sequenced in a study of CD8+ T cells in alopecia areata. As the sequencing template, cDNA was produced by extracting RNA and reverse transcribing it. Produced via immunoSEQ multiplex PCR; TCRdb's table is partial and in-frame only. The profile shows tens of thousands of clones, about 71% of them singletons. Treatment reported: oral pan-JAK inhibitor, 5-10 mg twice daily. Sample: CD8+ T cells sorted from blood, taken at week 4, from a patient treated with tofacitinib. These receptors were obtained from a human donor with alopecia areata.

This rearrangement joins TRBV27 to TRBJ1-2; D not certain. The V end was cut by 3 bases, the J end by 4 bases, with 9 bases between. The germline gives CDR1 MNHEY, CDR2 SMNVEV (reference sequence). The CDR3 length is 13 residues. CDR3 residues: CASSFGLGYGYTF. The CDR3 bases are TGTGCCAGCAGTTTTGGGTTGGGCTATGGCTACACCTTC.

Sample share makes this clone medium-sized (0.01 to 0.1%). The V call is TRBV7-6, the J call TRBJ2-1, with D tentatively TRBD2 (6 bases). The CDR3 has 14 residues. CDR1 and CDR2 (germline): SGHVS, FNYEAQ. V shed 0 bases and J shed 4 bases, with 7 bases lying between them. CDR3 protein: CASSLAGGYNEQFF. CDR3 in DNA: TGTGCCAGCAGCTTAGCGGGGGGATACAATGAGCAGTTCTTC.

This rearrangement joins TRBV27 to TRBJ2-7; 7 bases match TRBD2. Germline CDR1 MNHEY, CDR2 SMNVEV (reference sequence). There are 14 residues in the CDR3. J lost 5 bases, V lost 4 bases, and 8 bases had no gene match. The CDR3 loop is CASSSRPGLHEQYF. The DNA for the CDR3 is TGTGCCAGCAGTTCTCGGCCGGGACTACACGAGCAGTACTTC.

The chain employs TRBV25-1 and TRBJ1-5; D is perhaps TRBD1 (6 bases). The germline V gene has CDR1 MGHDK and CDR2 SYGVNS. The germline V and J ends were trimmed by 5 bases and 7 bases, with 9 bases remaining between them. This CDR3 has 12 amino acids. The CDR3 coding sequence is TGTGCCAGCAGTCAGGGGAACCAGCCCCAGCATTTT. Translated: CASSQGNQPQHF.

The genes are TRBV19 and TRBJ1-5, with D hard to call. Trimming took 2 bases from V and 0 from J, leaving 14 bases between them. Germline loops: CDR1 LNHDA, CDR2 SQIVND (reference sequence). The CDR3 is made up of 17 amino acids. The CDR3 nucleotides read TGTGCCAGTAGTATAAGGTTCTGGGAGGATAGCAATCAGCCCCAGCATTTT. This sequence encodes CASSIRFWEDSNQPQHF.

This clone has just a few counts. In DNA, the CDR3 is TGTGCCAGCAGCTGGGGGGGTGGTGAGCAGTTCTTC. Protein sequence: CASSWGGGEQFF. The rearrangement uses TRBV27 and TRBJ2-1; 7 nucleotides match TRBD2. Per the germline V gene, CDR1 is MNHEY and CDR2 is SMNVEV (reference sequence). With 6 bases clipped from V and 9 bases from J, the junction kept 5 bases outside the gene matches. The CDR3 totals 12 residues.

The chain recombines TRBV9 with TRBJ2-5; D perhaps matches TRBD2 (5 bases). CDR1 is SGDLS, CDR2 YYNGEE, per germline. Deletions cut 3 bases from V and 0 bases from J, with 9 bases between. This CDR3 has 14 residues. The CDR3 DNA reads TGTGCCAGCAGCGCCCCCGGGAACCAAGAGACCCAGTACTTC. Residues: CASSAPGNQETQYF. The entire variable domain, with the rest obtained from reference TRBV9 and TRBJ2-5, is as follows: DSGVTQTPKHLITATGQRVTLRCSPRSGDLSVYWYQQSLDQGLQFLIQYYNGEERAKGNILERFSAQQFPDLHSELNLSSLELGDSALYFCASSAPGNQETQYFGPGTRLLVL.

The sample holds one count of this clone. The chain links TRBV7-6 to TRBJ1-1; 7 bases fit TRBD1. The length of the CDR3 is 16 residues. CDR1 is SGHVS, CDR2 FNYEAQ, per germline. V gave up 0 bases and J gave up 1 base; unmatched junction bases: 5. The CDR3 sequence: CASSLARAGGNTEAFF. CDR3 DNA sequence: TGTGCCAGCAGCTTAGCAAGGGCAGGGGGGAACACTGAAGCTTTCTTT.

This clone was seen once. The chain employs TRBV29-1 and TRBJ1-2; TRBD1 might be the D (5 bases). This CDR3 comprises 15 residues. V was cut by 0 bases and J by 2 bases, with 13 bases left in between. Per the germline V gene, CDR1 is SQVTM and CDR2 is ANQGSEA. CDR3 coding DNA: TGCAGCGTTGAAGAATCAAGCCCAGGGAACTATGGCTACACCTTC. Protein: CSVEESSPGNYGYTF.

V and J are TRBV29-1 and TRBJ1-1, with D maybe TRBD1 (5 bases). The CDR3 runs to 11 residues. The germline CDR1 and CDR2 sequences are SQVTM and ANQGSEA. V lost 6 bases and J lost 8, with 13 bases in between. DNA of the CDR3: TGCAGCGTACCCCAGGGCCGCGAAGCTTTCTTT. Its protein is CSVPQGREAFF.

The V and J genes are TRBV7-8 and TRBJ2-2; tentatively, D is TRBD1 or TRBD2 (6 bases each). Looked up from germline, CDR1 is SGHVS and CDR2 is FQNEAQ. V lost 0 bases, J lost 4 bases, and 15 bases lay in between. The CDR3 loop spans 17 amino acids. CDR3 nucleotide sequence: TGTGCCAGCAGCTTAGCTTCTCAGGGGAGGCCCACCGGGGAGCTGTTTTTT. Its protein product is CASSLASQGRPTGELFF.

V gene TRBV6-5 combines with J gene TRBJ1-2, with D uncertain. This CDR3 has 13 amino acids. The V end lost 6 bases, the J end lost 6 bases, and 14 bases lay between the germline ends. Germline V gene lookup returns CDR1 MNHEY and CDR2 SVGAGI. The CDR3 reads CASSLTRKDGYTF. Written as DNA, the CDR3 is TGTGCCAGCAGCCTTACTCGGAAGGATGGCTACACCTTC.

This clone was seen a few times. The J gene is TRBJ2-7, the V gene TRBV29-1, with no clear D. The CDR3 contains 14 residues. V shed 4 bases and J shed 4 bases, with 17 bases lying between them. The germline V gene encodes CDR1 SQVTM and CDR2 ANQGSEA. CDR3 nucleotide sequence: TGCAGCGTTGTTCCCGGCGGCAGAAAATACGAGCAGTACTTC. Its translation: CSVVPGGRKYEQYF.

This clone was counted once. The J gene is TRBJ2-7, the V gene TRBV29-1; 8 bases align to TRBD2. The CDR3 length is 14 residues. The germline gives CDR1 SQVTM, CDR2 ANQGSEA. J lost 6 bases, V lost 4 bases, and 11 bases had no gene match. Here the CDR3 reads CSVAEERGSPEQYF. CDR3 bases: TGCAGCGTTGCTGAAGAGCGGGGGTCCCCCGAGCAGTACTTC.

The rearrangement links TRBV30 to TRBJ2-3; 11 bases line up with TRBD1. From germline, CDR1 is GTSNPN and CDR2 SVGIG (reference sequence). The CDR3 runs 16 residues. V dropped 0 bases and J dropped 3; count of bases not matched to a gene: 5. CDR3 DNA sequence: TGTGCCTGGAGTGTAATCGGGACAGGGGGGACAGATACGCAGTATTTT. This encodes CAWSVIGTGGTDTQYF.

This clone was recorded once. CDR3 amino acids: CASSQDVGQEQFF. CDR3 DNA: TGCGCCAGCAGCCAAGATGTGGGCCAAGAGCAGTTCTTC. The chain employs TRBV4-3 and TRBJ2-1, with D unclear. Between the trimmed V and J ends, which lost 0 bases and 10 bases, there was a span of 10 bases. The CDR3 loop spans 13 amino acids. Germline CDR1 and CDR2: LGHNA and YSLEER.

This chain uses TRBV2 with TRBJ2-7, with TRBD1 matching over 7 bases. Unmatched junction bases numbered 9, after V lost 11 bases and J lost 5 bases. CDR1 and CDR2 from the germline V gene are SNHLY and FYNNEI. The CDR3 spans 12 residues. The CDR3 spells CADRERTHEQYF. For the CDR3, the DNA is TGTGCCGACAGGGAACGGACGCACGAGCAGTACTTC.

The chain joins TRBV4-3 to TRBJ1-5, with TRBD1 identical over 8 bases. This CDR3 has 15 amino acids. Germline loops: CDR1 LGHNA, CDR2 YSLEER. J gave up 7 bases and V 0 bases, and 5 bases lay outside the gene matches. The CDR3 protein is CASSQDPDRDQPQHF. CDR3 coding DNA: TGCGCCAGCAGCCAAGACCCGGACAGGGACCAGCCCCAGCATTTT.

The chain carries TRBV29-1 and TRBJ1-2; tentatively, D is TRBD1 (6 bases). The V and J ends lost 5 bases and 6 bases respectively, with 19 bases between them. CDR1 and CDR2 (germline): SQVTM, ANQGSEA. The CDR3 length is 14 residues. In nucleotides, the CDR3 is TGCAGCGTTAATTCACAGGGCGTTATGGATGGCTACACCTTC. Protein: CSVNSQGVMDGYTF.

J is TRBJ2-3 and V is TRBV9; D remains ambiguous. The V and J ends lost 0 bases and 0 bases respectively, with 8 bases between them. Germline V gene lookup returns CDR1 SGDLS and CDR2 YYNGEE. CDR3 length: 15 amino acids. Here the CDR3 reads CASSVGVSSTDTQYF. The CDR3, as DNA: TGTGCCAGCAGCGTAGGTGTCAGCAGCACAGATACGCAGTATTTT. The complete variable domain, with remaining parts taken from reference TRBV9 and TRBJ2-3, reads DSGVTQTPKHLITATGQRVTLRCSPRSGDLSVYWYQQSLDQGLQFLIQYYNGEERAKGNILERFSAQQFPDLHSELNLSSLELGDSALYFCASSVGVSSTDTQYFGPGTRLTVL.

This rearrangement joins TRBV6-5 to TRBJ2-2; D is undetermined. Deletions cut 5 bases from V and 2 bases from J, with 3 bases between. This CDR3 is 12 amino acids long. Germline V gene lookup returns CDR1 MNHEY and CDR2 SVGAGI. In nucleotides, the CDR3 is TGTGCCAGCAGTGACAACACCGGGGAGCTGTTTTTT. It translates to CASSDNTGELFF.

This clone was recorded a few times. The chain is built from TRBV13 and TRBJ2-3; 10 bases are a match to TRBD2. This CDR3 is built from 14 residues. The V segment lost 2 bases and the J segment 4 bases; nucleotides outside the gene matches: 0. Germline V gene data show CDR1 as PRHDT and CDR2 as FYEKMQ (reference sequence). The CDR3 DNA follows: TGTGCCAGCAGCTTAAGCGGGGGGGCAGATACGCAGTATTTT. It specifies CASSLSGGADTQYF.

J is TRBJ2-7 and V is TRBV29-1, with D unresolved. V was cut by 4 bases and J by 0 bases, with 10 bases left in between. Germline assignment: CDR1 SQVTM and CDR2 ANQGSEA. The CDR3 has 13 amino acids. The CDR3 DNA follows: TGCAGCGTTGTTAACAACCCCTCCTACGAGCAGTACTTC. It encodes CSVVNNPSYEQYF.

The chain links TRBV4-3 to TRBJ2-5; 9 nucleotides line up with TRBD2. The CDR3 loop spans 15 amino acids. V lost 4 bases, J lost 5 bases, and 8 bases stayed unmatched. Germline CDR1 reads LGHNA; CDR2 reads YSLEER. The CDR3 here is CASSPRAGGVETQYF. In DNA form, the CDR3 reads TGCGCCAGCAGCCCCAGAGCGGGGGGAGTGGAGACCCAGTACTTC.

The chain couples TRBV7-9 to TRBJ1-1; no definite D call. V dropped 5 bases and J dropped 1 base, with 5 bases sitting between them. Germline values: CDR1 SEHNR, CDR2 FQNEAQ (reference sequence). The CDR3 consists of 12 residues. Here the CDR3 reads CASSPQNTEAFF. DNA of the CDR3: TGTGCCAGCAGCCCACAGAACACTGAAGCTTTCTTT.

This clone was counted a few times. The CDR3 DNA follows: TGTGCCTGGAGTGTACGTCCCTTCTCCTACGAGCAGTACTTC. The encoded protein is CAWSVRPFSYEQYF. V is TRBV30 and J is TRBJ2-7; D is undetermined. V was shortened by 0 bases and J by 0 bases, with 9 bases between the two germline ends. Germline V gives CDR1 GTSNPN, CDR2 SVGIG (reference sequence). CDR3 length: 14 residues. Combining the CDR3 with reference TRBV30 and TRBJ2-7 gives the whole variable domain SQTIHQWPATLVQPVGSPLSLECTVEGTSNPNLYWYRQAAGRGLQLLFYSVGIGQISSEVPQNLSASRPQDRQFILSSKKLLLSDSGFYLCAWSVRPFSYEQYFGPGTRLTVT.

The chain carries TRBV29-1 and TRBJ1-1; tentatively, D is TRBD1 (6 bases). Trimming stripped 6 bases from V and 7 bases from J, with 21 bases between. The CDR3 is 14 amino acids. In germline, CDR1 is SQVTM, CDR2 ANQGSEA. The CDR3 DNA follows: TGCAGCGTAGCGTGGGGGCAGGTAGGGAGTGAAGCTTTCTTT. As protein: CSVAWGQVGSEAFF.

This sequence joins TRBV29-1 and TRBJ2-7; a weak D match, TRBD2 (7 bases). Germline V CDR1 and CDR2: SQVTM, ANQGSEA. V shed 4 bases and J shed 1 base, with 11 bases lying between them. This CDR3 is 13 amino acids long. The CDR3 DNA sequence: TGCAGCGTTGTGGGGGGGGCGTCCTACGAGCAGTACTTC. The encoded protein is CSVVGGASYEQYF.

This rearrangement joins TRBV2 to TRBJ1-2; weak D call: TRBD1 (6 bases). Germline V lookup: CDR1 SNHLY, CDR2 FYNNEI. V was shortened by 6 bases and J by 6 bases, with 20 bases between the two germline ends. CDR3 length: 15 residues. CDR3 DNA sequence: TGTGCCAGCAGAACACAGGGATATTCCAATGATGGCTACACCTTC. Residues: CASRTQGYSNDGYTF.

Details on this clone: The identical CDR3 is also encoded by other nucleotide sequences in the sample. This chain uses TRBV5-1 with TRBJ2-7; 8 bases agree with TRBD2. The junction had 1 base not matched to a gene; V was cut back by 4 bases and J by 4 bases. The CDR3 is 12 residues long. CDR1 is SGHRS and CDR2 is YFSETQ in the germline V gene. CDR3 residues: CASSPGGYEQYF. The CDR3 DNA sequence: TGCGCCAGCAGCCCGGGAGGGTACGAGCAGTACTTC.